The 19 T cell receptor beta chains presented below share a single source sample, sequenced in a study of Graves' ophthalmopathy and Graves' hyperthyroidism. For repertoire sequencing, the TCR beta CDR3 regions were amplified from RNA transcripts. The library came from an HTBI-primed first-round RT-PCR and a second-round multiplex PCR. TCRdb re-derived calls from the multiplex PCR reads in MiXCR, one entry per CDR3 protein. This table has about 600,000 distinct CDR3 sequences, roughly 39% appearing once. The material sequenced was peripheral blood or thyroid tissue (not recorded which). Every receptor here comes from an adult man with Graves' hyperthyroidism.

The genes are TRBV7-9 and TRBJ2-7; unclear D gene. Germline-derived CDR1 and CDR2 are SEHNR and FQNEAQ (reference sequence). The CDR3 length is 14 residues. Trimming shortened V by 5 bases and J by 7 bases, and 18 bases separated the two germline ends. CDR3 in DNA: TGTGCCAGCAGCCCTCTAGTTAGCCACGATGAGCAGTACTTC. Its translation is CASSPLVSHDEQYF.

This chain connects TRBV7-9 to TRBJ1-2, with D tentatively TRBD1 (5 bases). The CDR3 contains 12 residues. CDR1 is SEHNR, CDR2 FQNEAQ, per germline (reference sequence). Trimming shortened V by 6 bases and J by 13 bases, and 18 bases separated the two germline ends. The chain's CDR3 is CASSYSGTPLTF. The CDR3 nucleotides read TGTGCCAGCAGTTACTCCGGGACCCCTCTCACCTTC. Looking up the rest from reference TRBV7-9 and TRBJ1-2 gives the full variable domain: DTGVSQNPRHKITKRGQNVTFRCDPISEHNRLYWYRQTLGQGPEFLTYFQNEAQLEKSRLLSDRFSAERPKGSFSTLEIQRTEQGDSAMYLCASSYSGTPLTFGSGTRLTVV.

The rearrangement uses TRBV29-1 and TRBJ2-7, with a possible D match to TRBD2 (5 bases). CDR3 length: 11 residues. V was trimmed by 7 bases and J by 7 bases, leaving 14 bases between them. Per the germline V gene, CDR1 is SQVTM and CDR2 is ANQGSEA. The CDR3 region is CSADYYEEQYF. The CDR3 bases are TGCAGCGCCGACTATTACGAAGAGCAGTACTTC.

The chain uses TRBV24-1 and TRBJ2-5, with D possibly TRBD1 on 5 matching bases. Germline values: CDR1 KGHDR, CDR2 SFDVKD. Trimming took off 3 bases at V and 1 base at J, with 17 bases between the two ends. This CDR3 has 17 residues. The CDR3 DNA reads as TGTGCCACCAGTGATCCGGCCCCGGACAACTTCCAAGAGACCCAGTACTTC. Amino acids: CATSDPAPDNFQETQYF.

In its sample, this clonotype was seen once. The chain combines TRBV7-2 with TRBJ2-6; 10 nucleotides align to TRBD1. The CDR3 covers 16 residues. CDR1 and CDR2 (germline): SGHTA, FQGNSA. J lost 4 bases, V lost 8 bases, and 8 bases had no gene match. The CDR3 loop reads CASSHDRGQGANVLTF. DNA of the CDR3: TGTGCCAGCTCCCATGACAGGGGGCAAGGGGCCAACGTCCTGACTTTC.

The sample holds many counts of this clonotype. The gene calls are TRBV20-1 and TRBJ2-6; 7 bases agree with TRBD1. V was pared by 5 bases and J by 2 bases, with 3 bases of the junction left unmatched. Germline values: CDR1 DFQATT, CDR2 SNEGSKA (reference sequence). The CDR3 is 14 residues long. The CDR3 sequence is CSAEGGAGANVLTF. The CDR3 nucleotides read TGCAGTGCTGAAGGGGGCGCTGGGGCCAACGTCCTGACTTTC.

This clonotype came up many times. The V and J genes are TRBV5-1 and TRBJ2-7; tentatively, D is TRBD1 or TRBD2 (6 bases each). The V gene lost 0 bases and the J gene lost 1 base, with 11 bases spanning the gap. The CDR3 has 15 residues. Germline-derived CDR1 and CDR2 are SGHRS and YFSETQ. CDR3 coding DNA: TGCGCCAGCAGCTTGGACAGGGAGGCTTCCTACGAGCAGTACTTC. Encoded protein: CASSLDREASYEQYF.

This clonotype came up many times. The J gene is TRBJ1-1, the V gene TRBV7-2, with D tentatively TRBD1 (5 bases). The CDR3 extends over 14 amino acids. Trimming pared 2 bases from V and 6 bases from J, leaving 13 bases between. Germline V gene lookup returns CDR1 SGHTA and CDR2 FQGNSA. The CDR3 sequence: CASSLLGRVSEAFF. Written as DNA, the CDR3 is TGTGCCAGCAGCTTATTGGGCAGGGTCTCTGAAGCTTTCTTT.

This clonotype has a count of ten or more. The chain employs TRBV29-1 and TRBJ1-5; 7 bases agree with TRBD1. Germline loops: CDR1 SQVTM, CDR2 ANQGSEA. The CDR3 is 13 amino acids. Trimming at V came to 7 bases and at J to 5 bases, leaving 8 bases not matched to a gene. The CDR3 nucleotides are TGCAGCGCTACGGACAGGCGGGATCAGCCCCAGCATTTT. It specifies CSATDRRDQPQHF.

This clonotype was seen many times. The V and J genes are TRBV20-1 and TRBJ2-5; D unclear. Trimming removed 2 bases from V and 2 bases from J, with 9 bases in between. The CDR3 is made up of 13 amino acids. The germline CDR1 and CDR2 sequences are DFQATT and SNEGSKA (reference sequence). In nucleotides, the CDR3 is TGCAGTGCTAGACTTCCACTTCAAGAGACCCAGTACTTC. The encoded protein is CSARLPLQETQYF.

This chain joins TRBV10-3 and TRBJ1-2; D remains unclear. The V end lost 8 bases, the J end lost 3 bases, and 16 bases lay between the germline ends. Germline lookup yields CDR1 ENHRY and CDR2 SYGVKD. This CDR3 contains 14 residues. CDR3 sequence (DNA): TGTGCCATCGGCACTAGCGGGAGCGACTATGGCTACACCTTC. Encoded protein: CAIGTSGSDYGYTF.

This clonotype was seen many times. The chain recombines TRBV7-3 with TRBJ2-2; no reliable D call. Germline CDR1 reads SGHTA; CDR2 reads FQGTGA. The CDR3 runs to 14 residues. V was shortened by 2 bases and J by 5 bases, with 9 bases between the two germline ends. The CDR3 DNA follows: TGTGCCAGCAGCTTAGGACGAGATACCGGGGAGCTGTTTTTT. This gives the protein CASSLGRDTGELFF.

In regard to this clonotype: A single base separates this from a much larger clone, so it may be a read error. CDR3: CSARGNWIQPQHF. In DNA form, the CDR3 reads TGCAGTGCTAGGGGAAATTGGATTCAGCCCCAGCATTTT. The chain combines TRBV20-1 with TRBJ1-5; D call uncertain. The germline V and J ends were trimmed by 3 bases and 6 bases, with 12 bases remaining between them. Per the germline V gene, CDR1 is DFQATT and CDR2 is SNEGSKA (reference sequence). CDR3 length equals 13 residues.

The V and J genes are TRBV29-1 and TRBJ1-4, with D hard to call. Per germline, CDR1 SQVTM and CDR2 ANQGSEA. The V end lost 4 bases, the J end lost 8 bases, and 14 bases lay between the germline ends. The CDR3 consists of 13 residues. The CDR3 nucleotides read TGCAGCGTTGTAACCGGGAGAGGAGAAAAACTGTTTTTT. Residues: CSVVTGRGEKLFF.

The V and J genes are TRBV12-3 or TRBV12-4 and TRBJ1-5; maybe TRBD1 (6 bases). The CDR3 spans 16 residues. Between the trimmed V and J ends, which lost 5 bases and 5 bases, there was a span of 19 bases. The CDR3 DNA reads TGTGCCAGCAGTCCGGGGTGGGGGGCGGGGGATCAGCCCCAGCATTTT. Residues: CASSPGWGAGDQPQHF.

The table lists this clonotype with many counts. This chain connects TRBV5-4 to TRBJ2-5; TRBD1 might be the D (6 bases). CDR1 and CDR2 from the germline V gene are SGHNT and YYREEE (reference sequence). V gave up 1 base and J gave up 5 bases, with 15 bases separating them. The CDR3 is 15 amino acids. As DNA, the CDR3 is TGTGCCAGCAGCTTGAAAATGGACAGCCAGGAGACCCAGTACTTC. Protein sequence: CASSLKMDSQETQYF.

This clonotype was counted once. The chain employs TRBV7-8 and TRBJ2-7; perhaps TRBD1 as D (6 bases). The CDR3 sequence is 15 residues long. Germline lookup yields CDR1 SGHVS and CDR2 FQNEAQ. Trimming took 5 bases from V and 0 from J, leaving 14 bases between them. CDR3 sequence: CASSPAQGSSYEQYF. CDR3 coding DNA: TGTGCCAGCAGCCCCGCACAGGGTAGCTCCTACGAGCAGTACTTC. The full variable domain, rest sourced from reference TRBV7-8 and TRBJ2-7, is GAGVSQSPRYKVAKRGQDVALRCDPISGHVSLFWYQQALGQGPEFLTYFQNEAQLDKSGLPSDRFFAERPEGSVSTLKIQRTQQEDSAVYLCASSPAQGSSYEQYFGPGTRLTVT.

The V gene is TRBV11-1, the J gene TRBJ1-1; D uncertain. The CDR3 consists of 15 residues. Germline V gives CDR1 SGHAT, CDR2 FQDESV (reference sequence). V lost 1 base, J lost 2 bases, and 11 bases lay in between. CDR3 bases: TGTGCCAGCAGCTTAGAAGACGCGGGAAACACTGAAGCTTTCTTT. Translation gives CASSLEDAGNTEAFF.

This clonotype was counted many times. The CDR3 DNA is TGTGCCAGCAGCCGACAGGGTTTCGGGGAGCTGTTTTTT. Its translation: CASSRQGFGELFF. The chain has TRBV13 and TRBJ2-2, with 7 bases aligning to TRBD1. After removal of 5 bases from V and 7 bases from J, the junction contained 4 bases not matched to a gene. Germline lookup yields CDR1 PRHDT and CDR2 FYEKMQ (reference sequence). The CDR3 runs 13 residues.